The 25 T cell receptor beta chains in this list originate from one sample, sequenced in a study of Graves' ophthalmopathy and Graves' hyperthyroidism. The study amplified TCR beta CDR3 regions using RNA transcripts. First-round RT-PCR used HTBI primers; second-round multiplex PCR followed. TCRdb reprocessed the multiplex PCR reads with MiXCR, giving one entry per CDR3 protein. This table has over a million distinct CDR3 sequences, approximately 35% appearing once. What was sequenced was peripheral blood or thyroid tissue (not recorded which). The receptor source for this set is an adult man with Graves' hyperthyroidism.

The chain joins TRBV15 to TRBJ2-7; TRBD1 aligns across 9 bases. Germline-derived CDR1 and CDR2 are LNHNV and YYDKDF (reference sequence). This CDR3 is built from 13 residues. CDR3 residues: CATVPGQGYEQYF. CDR3 in DNA: TGTGCTACCGTACCGGGACAGGGCTACGAGCAGTACTTC.

This clonotype appeared many times. The chain is built from TRBV20-1 and TRBJ2-7; tentative D call: TRBD2 (7 bases). This CDR3 is built from 12 residues. Trimming removed 6 bases from V and 2 bases from J, with 11 bases in between. Germline CDR1 and CDR2: DFQATT and SNEGSKA (reference sequence). CDR3 residues: CSATGGAYEQYF. Here the CDR3 DNA reads TGCAGTGCCACGGGGGGCGCCTACGAGCAGTACTTC.

This clonotype was detected ten times or more. CDR3 bases: TGTGCCAGCAGGGCTACAGTCTCTGGGGCCAACGTCCTGACTTTC. Translating gives CASRATVSGANVLTF. The chain employs TRBV12-3 or TRBV12-4 and TRBJ2-6; no firm D call. The V gene lost 6 bases and the J gene lost 0 bases, with 9 bases spanning the gap. The CDR3 totals 15 residues.

This clonotype was detected many times. V usage is TRBV19 and J usage is TRBJ1-5; maybe TRBD1 (5 bases). V lost 1 base, J lost 2 bases, and 12 bases lay in between. The germline V gene has CDR1 LNHDA and CDR2 SQIVND (reference sequence). The CDR3 spans 16 residues. The DNA for the CDR3 is TGTGCCAGTAGTATAGCCCAGGGAGGGGGCAATCAGCCCCAGCATTTT. Residues: CASSIAQGGGNQPQHF.

In this sample, this clonotype turned up a few times. V and J are TRBV30 and TRBJ1-2; 7 nucleotides match TRBD1. The V segment lost 5 bases and the J segment 10 bases; nucleotides outside the gene matches: 10. The CDR3 runs 12 residues. From germline, CDR1 is GTSNPN and CDR2 SVGIG (reference sequence). For the CDR3, the DNA is TGTGCCTGGCGTCGGGAGGGGGCATCCTACACCTTC. Translated, it gives CAWRREGASYTF.

This clonotype was seen at least ten times. The V and J genes are TRBV7-2 and TRBJ2-7; D is ambiguous. V dropped 2 bases and J dropped 5 bases, with 10 bases sitting between them. The CDR3 spans 13 residues. The germline V gene encodes CDR1 SGHTA and CDR2 FQGNSA. The CDR3 sequence: CASSLTLADEQYF. CDR3 sequence (DNA): TGTGCCAGCAGCTTAACTCTCGCAGACGAGCAGTACTTC.

Details on this clonotype: This clone may be a read error of a much larger clone one base away. J is TRBJ2-7 and V is TRBV24-1; 8 bases are a match to TRBD2. CDR1 is KGHDR and CDR2 is SFDVKD in the germline V gene. The CDR3 has 16 residues. This CDR3 reads CATSDPSGSDSSEQYF. For the CDR3, the DNA is TGTGCCACCAGTGACCCCAGCGGGAGTGACTCCTCCGAGCAGTACTTC.

With regard to this clonotype: A read error may be the cause here, since a much bigger clone is one base away. V usage is TRBV7-2 and J usage is TRBJ2-7; 9 bases are shared with TRBD2. Germline V gene data show CDR1 as SGHTA and CDR2 as FQGNSA. The CDR3 consists of 17 residues. For the CDR3, the DNA is TGTGTCAGCAGCTTAGTTGGGGCGGGAGGGCCGTCCTACGAGCAGTACTTC. It yields the protein CVSSLVGAGGPSYEQYF. Drawing the rest from reference TRBV7-2 and TRBJ2-7, the complete variable domain is GAGVSQSPSNKVTEKGKDVELRCDPISGHTALYWYRQSLGQGLEFLIYFQGNSAPDKSGLPSDRFSAERTGGSVSTLTIQRTQQEDSAVYLCVSSLVGAGGPSYEQYFGPGTRLTVT.

The chain recombines TRBV18 with TRBJ1-1; unclear D gene. V was shortened by 0 bases and J by 0 bases, with 11 bases between the two germline ends. CDR3 size: 16 residues. CDR1 KGHSH and CDR2 LQKENI come from the germline V gene. The CDR3 DNA is TGTGCCAGCTCACCACCGGGCCGGGCAATGAACACTGAAGCTTTCTTT. This sequence encodes CASSPPGRAMNTEAFF.

This clonotype has a count of ten or more. The V gene is TRBV15, the J gene TRBJ1-5, with 7 bases matching TRBD1. The CDR3 runs to 15 residues. Per the germline V gene, CDR1 is LNHNV and CDR2 is YYDKDF (reference sequence). J gave up 3 bases and V 8 bases, and 10 bases lay outside the gene matches. The CDR3 here is CATARIRGDNQPQHF. The DNA for the CDR3 is TGTGCCACCGCTAGAATCAGGGGGGACAATCAGCCCCAGCATTTT.

In its sample, this clonotype was seen many times. The chain is built from TRBV7-9 and TRBJ2-2; D call uncertain. The germline CDR1 and CDR2 sequences are SEHNR and FQNEAQ (reference sequence). Trimming shortened V by 3 bases and J by 3 bases, and 11 bases separated the two germline ends. This CDR3 has 15 amino acids. CDR3 sequence (DNA): TGTGCCAGCAGCTTCCAAGGGCAATACACCGGGGAGCTGTTTTTT. Its translation: CASSFQGQYTGELFF.

This clonotype was observed once. The chain combines TRBV10-3 with TRBJ1-6; 7 nucleotides match TRBD1. The CDR3 spans 15 residues. Germline trimming cut 10 bases from V and 4 bases from J; bases unmatched to any gene: 10. CDR1 and CDR2 from the germline V gene are ENHRY and SYGVKD. Here the CDR3 reads CATRPSGQYNSPLHF. The CDR3 DNA sequence: TGTGCCACCCGCCCATCGGGACAGTATAATTCACCCCTCCACTTT.

V and J are TRBV2 and TRBJ1-1; 10 bases line up with TRBD1. V gave up 6 bases and J gave up 8 bases; unmatched junction bases: 12. Germline loops: CDR1 SNHLY, CDR2 FYNNEI. The CDR3 extends over 15 amino acids. The CDR3 loop is CASSPRTGGGQEAFF. CDR3 nucleotides: TGTGCCAGCAGCCCACGGACAGGGGGGGGACAAGAAGCTTTCTTT.

This clonotype was picked up a small number of times. The chain employs TRBV5-1 and TRBJ2-2, with 7 bases fitting TRBD1. With V trimmed by 1 base and J by 6 bases, 6 bases remained unmatched. Per the germline V gene, CDR1 is SGHRS and CDR2 is YFSETQ. The CDR3 spans 15 residues. The DNA for the CDR3 is TGCGCCAGCAGCTTGAGGGGGCACCTCTCCGGGGAGCTGTTTTTT. Its protein product is CASSLRGHLSGELFF. The complete variable domain, with remaining parts taken from reference TRBV5-1 and TRBJ2-2, reads KAGVTQTPRYLIKTRGQQVTLSCSPISGHRSVSWYQQTPGQGLQFLFEYFSETQRNKGNFPGRFSGRQFSNSRSEMNVSTLELGDSALYLCASSLRGHLSGELFFGEGSRLTVL.

The genes are TRBV10-2 and TRBJ2-5; the match to TRBD1 covers 7 bases. Germline values: CDR1 WSHSY, CDR2 SAAADI. J gave up 4 bases and V 6 bases, and 5 bases lay outside the gene matches. The CDR3 has 13 amino acids. In nucleotides, the CDR3 is TGCGCCAGCAGCTCCTGGACAGGAGAGACCCAGTACTTC. Translating gives CASSSWTGETQYF.

The chain has TRBV4-3 and TRBJ2-7, with TRBD1 matching over 9 bases. V was clipped by 2 bases and J by 3 bases; unmatched bases: 5. This CDR3 is 15 amino acids long. CDR1 is LGHNA and CDR2 is YSLEER in the germline V gene. The CDR3 protein is CASSQFTGQGYEQYF. For the CDR3, the DNA is TGCGCCAGCAGCCAATTTACGGGACAGGGCTACGAGCAGTACTTC.

This sequence joins TRBV2 and TRBJ2-7; a possible D gene is TRBD2 (5 bases). Per germline, CDR1 SNHLY and CDR2 FYNNEI. The germline V and J ends were trimmed by 6 bases and 9 bases, with 15 bases remaining between them. This CDR3 is built from 12 residues. The CDR3 region has the DNA TGTGCCAGCAGAGCGGACTTTTGGGGGCAGTACTTC. Protein sequence: CASRADFWGQYF.

This clonotype appeared a single time. The genes are TRBV6-1 and TRBJ1-5; D may be TRBD1 (5 bases). The germline gives CDR1 MNHNS, CDR2 SASEGT. With 6 bases removed from V and 7 bases from J, the gap between germline ends came to 13 bases. The CDR3 loop spans 13 amino acids. CDR3 protein: CASSAGFRQPQHF. DNA for the CDR3: TGTGCCAGCAGCGCAGGGTTTAGGCAGCCCCAGCATTTT.

The chain combines TRBV19 with TRBJ1-5; D gene uncertain. This CDR3 comprises 14 residues. Between the trimmed V and J ends, which lost 6 bases and 3 bases, there was a span of 12 bases. Germline CDR1 is LNHDA and CDR2 is SQIVND (reference sequence). CDR3 nucleotides: TGTGCCAGTAGCCTACTTCCACACAATCAGCCCCAGCATTTT. Amino acid sequence: CASSLLPHNQPQHF.

The chain combines TRBV4-3 with TRBJ1-6, with D hard to call. Trimming stripped 4 bases from V and 3 bases from J, with 10 bases between. The CDR3 is 15 residues long. Germline V lookup: CDR1 LGHNA, CDR2 YSLEER. The CDR3 bases are TGCGCCAGCAGCCCGACACCAAACTATAATTCACCCCTCCACTTT. Translating it yields CASSPTPNYNSPLHF.

The chain links TRBV7-9 to TRBJ1-2; D gene uncertain. CDR3 size: 11 residues. Germline lookup yields CDR1 SEHNR and CDR2 FQNEAQ (reference sequence). V was trimmed by 10 bases and J by 7 bases, leaving 13 bases between them. CDR3 sequence reads: CAITPDTGYTF. CDR3 bases: TGTGCCATCACGCCCGACACTGGCTACACCTTC.

The chain links TRBV2 to TRBJ2-1; 7 nucleotides align to TRBD1. Trimming cost V 6 bases and J 7 bases; bases outside gene matches: 9. There are 14 residues in the CDR3. CDR1 SNHLY and CDR2 FYNNEI come from the germline V gene. The CDR3 bases are TGTGCCAGCAGAGAGGGACAGACGGGGAATGAGCAGTTCTTC. Its protein is CASREGQTGNEQFF. Supplemented by reference TRBV2 and TRBJ2-1, the full variable domain reads EPEVTQTPSHQVTQMGQEVILRCVPISNHLYFYWYRQILGQKVEFLVSFYNNEISEKSEIFDDQFSVERPDGSNFTLKIRSTKLEDSAMYFCASREGQTGNEQFFGPGTRLTVL.

The chain has TRBV29-1 and TRBJ1-2; weak D call: TRBD1 (6 bases). From germline, CDR1 is SQVTM and CDR2 ANQGSEA. CDR3 length: 14 residues. The V and J ends lost 3 bases and 0 bases respectively, with 11 bases between them. DNA for the CDR3: TGCAGCGTTGAGATCAGGACAGCTAACTATGGCTACACCTTC. Encoded protein: CSVEIRTANYGYTF.

A few counts support this clonotype. The genes are TRBV20-1 and TRBJ1-5; D perhaps matches TRBD1 (6 bases). In germline, CDR1 is DFQATT, CDR2 SNEGSKA (reference sequence). This CDR3 comprises 14 residues. Trimming took 3 bases from V and 5 from J, leaving 14 bases between them. DNA of the CDR3: TGCAGTGCTAGCCCCGGAAGGGGGTATCAGCCCCAGCATTTT. Translated: CSASPGRGYQPQHF.

This clonotype was detected ten times or more. V usage is TRBV12-3 or TRBV12-4 and J usage is TRBJ1-4, with D unresolved. CDR3 size: 14 residues. V gave up 8 bases and J gave up 6 bases, with 16 bases separating them. The CDR3 loop reads CASGVGGQDEKLFF. Written as DNA, the CDR3 is TGTGCCAGCGGGGTCGGTGGCCAAGATGAAAAACTGTTTTTT.